The rows below give T cell receptor beta chains drawn from one sample of a study of blood T cells in healthy people across ages. A single record per CDR3 protein comes from TCRdb applying MiXCR to the 5' RACE reads. Here the sample spans 750,000 to 1,000,000 distinct CDR3 sequences, 25% to 35% being singletons. A further study also used this sample, focusing on T cells of mothers and their children.

What was sequenced was blood. These receptors originate from a woman between 35 and 50 years old in good health. CDR3s include the opening cysteine and the closing phenylalanine or tryptophan. Fields, in order: V gene, D gene, clone size, J gene, CDR3 protein, CDR3 DNA. A D gene is named only where the DNA matches it firmly. Size values are once, few and many counts, or a class for expanded clones, and some rows have none.

>TRBV18|NA|many|TRBJ2-7
CASSLTQGYEQYF
TGTGCCAGCAGTCTTACACAGGGATACGAGCAGTACTTC
>TRBV9|TRBD2|few|TRBJ2-5
CASSEGLAGETQYF
TGTGCCAGCAGCGAAGGACTAGCGGGAGAGACCCAGTACTTC
>TRBV3-1|TRBD2|NA|TRBJ2-1
CASSQRYFRTSGFGNEQFF
TGTGCCAGCAGCCAAAGATACTTCAGGACTAGCGGTTTTGGTAATGAGCAGTTCTTC
>TRBV19|NA|many|TRBJ1-6
CASSNSGVSSPLHF
TGTGCCAGTAGTAACTCAGGAGTAAGTTCACCCCTCCACTTT
>TRBV3-1|NA|NA|TRBJ1-1
CASKFTGYATEAFF
TGTGCCAGCAAATTCACAGGCTATGCCACTGAAGCTTTCTTT
>TRBV20-1|NA|NA|TRBJ1-1
CSARNALYTEAFF
TGCAGTGCTAGAAATGCCCTTTACACTGAAGCTTTCTTT
>TRBV20-1|TRBD1|few|TRBJ2-7
CSTRLGTGVREQYF
TGCAGTACTAGACTCGGGACAGGGGTGCGCGAGCAGTACTTC
>TRBV6-2/TRBV6-3|TRBD1|many|TRBJ2-7
CASSSSGTGSSPQYF
TGTGCCAGCAGTTCCTCCGGGACAGGGTCTTCACCGCAGTACTTC
>TRBV5-1|NA|NA|TRBJ1-1
CASSWVGTVNTEAFF
TGCGCCAGCAGCTGGGTCGGGACGGTCAACACTGAAGCTTTCTTT
>TRBV4-3|NA|once|TRBJ2-5
CASSQDTSKETQYF
TGCGCCAGCAGCCAAGATACAAGTAAAGAGACCCAGTACTTC
>TRBV20-1|TRBD1|many|TRBJ2-1
CSARANRGREGMTNEQFF
TGCAGTGCTAGAGCAAACAGGGGGCGCGAAGGAATGACGAATGAGCAGTTCTTC
>TRBV20-1|TRBD1|NA|TRBJ1-4
CSALGGQGFKKLFF
TGCAGTGCTCTTGGGGGACAGGGGTTTAAAAAACTGTTTTTT
>TRBV5-1|NA|NA|TRBJ2-2
CASRRPGAPGELFF
TGCGCCAGCAGACGACCGGGGGCCCCCGGGGAGCTGTTTTTT
>TRBV4-1|NA|many|TRBJ2-3
CASSRQGFPSTDTQYF
TGCGCCAGCAGCCGCCAAGGGTTCCCGAGCACAGATACGCAGTATTTT
>TRBV7-9|NA|many|TRBJ2-3
CASSSQRTDTDTQYF
TGTGCCAGCAGCTCCCAGAGGACAGACACAGATACGCAGTATTTT
>TRBV27|TRBD1|few|TRBJ1-2
CASSSGTGGFWGYTF
TGTGCCAGCAGTTCCGGGACAGGGGGCTTCTGGGGCTACACCTTC
>TRBV20-1|NA|many|TRBJ1-1
CSARDYQGYTEAFF
TGCAGTGCTAGAGATTACCAGGGGTACACTGAAGCTTTCTTT
>TRBV29-1|TRBD1|NA|TRBJ2-7
CSGTEGSGGSYEQYF
TGCAGCGGGACGGAGGGGTCAGGGGGCAGTTACGAGCAGTACTTC
>TRBV20-1|NA|many|TRBJ2-5
CSARAPGLQETQYF
TGCAGTGCTAGAGCCCCGGGACTCCAAGAGACCCAGTACTTC
>TRBV5-6|NA|NA|TRBJ1-2
CASRGFGRTGVGYTF
TGTGCCAGCAGAGGATTTGGGCGAACTGGGGTTGGCTACACCTTC
>TRBV5-1|NA|NA|TRBJ1-4
CASSLAGRENEKLFF
TGCGCCAGCAGCTTGGCGGGCAGGGAAAATGAAAAACTGTTTTTT
>TRBV18|TRBD1|NA|TRBJ1-2
CASSPMGQGREGYTF
TGTGCCAGCTCACCCATGGGACAGGGGAGAGAAGGCTACACCTTC
>TRBV24-1|NA|NA|TRBJ2-1
CATSPHGAGGDNEQFF
TGTGCCACCAGTCCACATGGGGCAGGGGGGGACAATGAGCAGTTCTTC
>TRBV28|NA|NA|TRBJ1-2
CAGSSERTSRWDGYTF
TGTGCCGGCAGTTCAGAACGGACCTCCCGGTGGGATGGCTACACCTTC
>TRBV6-2/TRBV6-3|NA|NA|TRBJ2-1
CASKRGYNEQFF
TGTGCCAGCAAAAGGGGGTACAATGAGCAGTTCTTC
>TRBV28|TRBD1|NA|TRBJ1-2
CASRDRDRGLYGYTF
TGTGCCAGCAGAGACCGGGACAGGGGGCTCTATGGCTACACCTTC
>TRBV11-2|TRBD2|NA|TRBJ2-3
CASTDPFGGGTDTQYF
TGTGCCAGCACCGACCCTTTCGGGGGGGGCACAGATACGCAGTATTTT
>TRBV7-3|NA|NA|TRBJ2-5
CASSSLGGAEETQYF
TGTGCCAGCAGCTCCCTAGGCGGGGCCGAAGAGACCCAGTACTTC
>TRBV6-1|TRBD2|NA|TRBJ2-1
CASRTGGGANEQFF
TGTGCCAGCAGAACTGGCGGGGGGGCTAATGAGCAGTTCTTC
>TRBV5-1|NA|few|TRBJ1-1
CASNGQGHTEAFF
TGCGCCAGCAATGGTCAAGGGCACACTGAAGCTTTCTTT
>TRBV3-1|NA|NA|TRBJ2-1
CASSTRTLEQFF
TGTGCCAGCAGCACCCGGACTCTCGAGCAGTTCTTC
>TRBV29-1|NA|NA|TRBJ1-2
CSRGELGGYTF
TGCAGCAGGGGGGAGTTGGGCGGCTACACCTTC
>TRBV28|NA|NA|TRBJ2-1
CASSFRVTSYNEQFF
TGTGCCAGCAGTTTTAGGGTGACCTCCTACAATGAGCAGTTCTTC
>TRBV12-3/TRBV12-4|NA|few|TRBJ2-3
CASRAGTLADTQYF
TGTGCCAGCAGGGCCGGGACACTCGCAGATACGCAGTATTTT
>TRBV7-2|TRBD1|NA|TRBJ1-1
CASSPGGQGFKAFF
TGTGCCAGCAGCCCAGGGGGCCAGGGGTTTAAAGCTTTCTTT
>TRBV30|NA|NA|TRBJ2-1
CAWSVVSSEQFF
TGTGCCTGGAGTGTAGTCAGTAGCGAGCAGTTCTTC
>TRBV7-2|NA|once|TRBJ1-5
CASSLFDVQPQHF
TGTGCCAGCAGCTTATTCGATGTTCAGCCCCAGCATTTT
>TRBV5-1|TRBD2|NA|TRBJ2-1
CASSTVAGDNNEQFF
TGCGCCAGCAGCACAGTAGCGGGGGACAACAATGAGCAGTTCTTC
>TRBV20-1|TRBD2|few|TRBJ2-7
CSAGLAGPSSYEQYF
TGCAGTGCTGGACTAGCGGGCCCGAGCTCCTACGAGCAGTACTTC
>TRBV3-1|TRBD1|NA|TRBJ2-1
CASSQSGTGTSYNEQFF
TGTGCCAGCAGCCAATCCGGGACAGGGACCTCCTACAATGAGCAGTTCTTC
>TRBV12-3/TRBV12-4|TRBD2|once|TRBJ2-7
CASSLELAGGPEQYF
TGTGCCAGCAGTTTAGAGCTAGCGGGGGGGCCCGAGCAGTACTTC
>TRBV2|NA|NA|TRBJ1-5
CASSALWGRDDSTTTRQPQHF
TGTGCCAGCAGTGCTCTATGGGGCCGGGACGATTCGACGACAACCAGGCAGCCCCAGCATTTT
>TRBV2|TRBD2|NA|TRBJ2-3
CASSLAGGLSTDTQYF
TGTGCCAGCAGTCTAGCGGGGGGGCTAAGCACAGATACGCAGTATTTT
>TRBV9|NA|NA|TRBJ2-2
CASSASWVANTGELFF
TGTGCCAGCAGCGCCTCGTGGGTTGCGAACACCGGGGAGCTGTTTTTT
>TRBV24-1|TRBD1|NA|TRBJ1-2
CATSDHGQDYGYTF
TGTGCCACCAGTGACCACGGACAGGACTATGGCTACACCTTC
>TRBV20-1|NA|many|TRBJ2-5
CSARDPSPETQYF
TGCAGTGCTAGAGATCCCAGTCCAGAGACCCAGTACTTC
>TRBV29-1|NA|few|TRBJ1-5
CSIEGVGNQPQHF
TGCAGCATTGAAGGAGTCGGGAATCAGCCCCAGCATTTT